This T cell receptor (beta chain) is from a study of molecular identifiers for immune sequencing clone quantification. Looking at the study overall: RNA from about 20,000 or 100,000 naive CD8 cells was split five ways in replicates, with four sequenced.

For this clonotype: A much more abundant neighbour one base away suggests this may be a read error.

Naive CD8 libraries came from approximately 20,000 to 1,000,000 sorted cells with 10%, 30% or 50% RNA. The CD8+CD4-CCR7+CD45RA+ phenotype defined the sorted naive CD8 T cells. Trimming removed 5 bases at V and 5 bases at J, with 18 bases between. The CDR3 length is 15 residues. Germline CDR1 MNHEY, CDR2 SVGEGT. TCRdb ran MiXCR on the PCR reads and lists one entry per CDR3 protein. Of tens of thousands of distinct CDR3 sequences in the sample, approximately 25% were seen once. This receptor was taken from a human donor in good health. Some libraries in this study had Jurkat cell RNA spiked in. The specimen sequenced was naive CD8+ T cells from blood, with Jurkat cell RNA spiked in. Subset meaning: FACS-sorted CD8+CD4-CCR7+CD45RA+ naive T cells. This chain connects TRBV6-2 or TRBV6-3 to TRBJ1-2; perhaps TRBD1 as D (6 bases). Written as DNA, the CDR3 is TGTGCCAGCAGTACCCCAGAACAGGGAAGATATGGCTACACCTTC. Its translation is CASSTPEQGRYGYTF.